The 26 T cell receptor beta chains given below trace back to one sample, sequenced in a study of blood T cell repertoires in COVID-19. The method was immunoSEQ multiplex PCR; TCRdb's version includes in-frame clones alone and lacks a portion of them. The sample holds approximately 450,000 clones, roughly 91% seen once. Sequencing was performed on peripheral blood. The source is a woman in her 30s with acute or convalescent COVID-19.

V usage is TRBV9 and J usage is TRBJ2-3, with a tentative D call TRBD2 (5 bases). V lost 0 bases and J lost 4, with 12 bases in between. CDR1 and CDR2 from the germline V gene are SGDLS and YYNGEE. The CDR3 extends over 15 amino acids. The DNA of the CDR3 is TGTGCCAGCAGCGTAGGAGCGACTACTCCAGATACGCAGTATTTT. Protein: CASSVGATTPDTQYF.

In nucleotides, the CDR3 is TGCAGCGTTGACCGGGTGTCAGAAGCTTTCTTT. Protein product: CSVDRVSEAFF. This chain links TRBV29-1 with TRBJ1-1; D unclear. The CDR3 has 11 amino acids. Germline CDR1 and CDR2: SQVTM and ANQGSEA. V lost 3 bases, J lost 8 bases, and 10 bases lay in between.

The chain employs TRBV28 and TRBJ1-4; D is unresolved. Trimming removed 6 bases at V and 1 base at J, with 3 bases between. The CDR3 has 12 amino acids. Germline lookup yields CDR1 MDHEN and CDR2 SYDVKM. The CDR3 DNA follows: TGTGCCAGCAGCCAAACTAATGAAAAACTGTTTTTT. Encoded protein: CASSQTNEKLFF.

This chain connects TRBV2 to TRBJ1-6, with TRBD1 matching 7 bases. CDR1 SNHLY and CDR2 FYNNEI come from the germline V gene. The CDR3 covers 16 residues. Unmatched junction bases numbered 0, after V lost 1 base and J lost 0 bases. CDR3 region: CASSEGDSSYNSPLHF. The CDR3 DNA is TGTGCCAGCAGTGAAGGGGACAGCTCCTATAATTCACCCCTCCACTTT.

The genes are TRBV4-1 and TRBJ2-5; 14 bases map to TRBD2. The CDR3 totals 18 residues. The trim removed 4 bases at V and 4 bases at J, leaving 11 bases unmatched. Germline V gene sequence: CDR1 MGHRA, CDR2 YSYEKL. The CDR3 DNA reads as TGCGCCAGCAGCCGGCAGACTAGCGGGGGGGCAAGTGTAGAGACCCAGTACTTC. Amino acid sequence: CASSRQTSGGASVETQYF.

This sequence joins TRBV7-9 and TRBJ2-3, with a tentative D call TRBD2 (6 bases). The germline V gene has CDR1 SEHNR and CDR2 FQNEAQ (reference sequence). The CDR3 runs to 14 residues. Between the trimmed V and J ends, which lost 5 bases and 1 base, there was a span of 10 bases. The CDR3 nucleotides read TGTGCCAGCAGCCGGGACTCCCGCACAGATACGCAGTATTTT. As protein: CASSRDSRTDTQYF. Drawing the rest from reference TRBV7-9 and TRBJ2-3, the complete variable domain is DTGVSQNPRHKITKRGQNVTFRCDPISEHNRLYWYRQTLGQGPEFLTYFQNEAQLEKSRLLSDRFSAERPKGSFSTLEIQRTEQGDSAMYLCASSRDSRTDTQYFGPGTRLTVL.

The chain has TRBV5-6 and TRBJ2-1; the match to TRBD2 covers 10 bases. V lost 3 bases, J lost 6 bases, and 9 bases stayed unmatched. This CDR3 comprises 16 residues. Looked up from germline, CDR1 is SGHDT and CDR2 is YYEEEE. In DNA form, the CDR3 reads TGTGCCAGCAGCTGGGGAACGGGACTAGCGATCAATGAGCAGTTCTTC. This codes for CASSWGTGLAINEQFF.

In this sample, this clone turned up once. The chain has TRBV7-9 and TRBJ2-2, with a possible D match to TRBD2 (5 bases). Germline-derived CDR1 and CDR2 are SEHNR and FQNEAQ (reference sequence). The CDR3 covers 15 residues. V shed 6 bases and J shed 4 bases, with 15 bases lying between them. The CDR3 DNA sequence: TGTGCCAGCAGTTCACCGCCGGGGAGCACCGGGGAGCTGTTTTTT. Residues: CASSSPPGSTGELFF.

This chain joins TRBV5-6 and TRBJ2-7, with no clear D. The CDR3 sequence is 12 residues long. Trimming stripped 1 base from V and 3 bases from J, with 5 bases between. Germline V lookup: CDR1 SGHDT, CDR2 YYEEEE. The CDR3 DNA is TGTGCCAGCAGCTTGAAGCACTACGAGCAGTACTTC. Translating it yields CASSLKHYEQYF. The variable domain in full, completed from reference TRBV5-6 and TRBJ2-7, reads DAGVTQSPTHLIKTRGQQVTLRCSPKSGHDTVSWYQQALGQGPQFIFQYYEEEERQRGNFPDRFSGHQFPNYSSELNVNALLLGDSALYLCASSLKHYEQYFGPGTRLTVT.

V gene TRBV30 combines with J gene TRBJ1-5; perhaps TRBD1 as D (6 bases). Germline V lookup: CDR1 GTSNPN, CDR2 SVGIG (reference sequence). V lost 0 bases, J lost 2 bases, and 14 bases lay in between. CDR3 length: 16 amino acids. The DNA for the CDR3 is TGTGCCTGGAGTGTAATAGGGGGTTTGGGCAATCAGCCCCAGCATTTT. Its protein product is CAWSVIGGLGNQPQHF.

This clone has just a few counts. The chain employs TRBV7-3 and TRBJ2-3; 8 nucleotides match TRBD2. Germline V gives CDR1 SGHTA, CDR2 FQGTGA. This CDR3 spans 15 amino acids. V lost 2 bases and J lost 9; bases outside the gene matches: 10. CDR3 coding DNA: TGTGCCAGCAGCTTAGAGGGTGGACTAGCAGCCACGCAGTATTTT. Amino acid sequence: CASSLEGGLAATQYF.

This clone was found once. Here the CDR3 DNA reads TGTGCCAGCAGTTTATGGGAAGGGAGCGGGGGGTCCCACGAGCAGTACTTC. This sequence encodes CASSLWEGSGGSHEQYF. The chain combines TRBV28 with TRBJ2-7; 9 bases map to TRBD2. This CDR3 has 17 residues. J lost 5 bases, V lost 0 bases, and 11 bases had no gene match. In germline, CDR1 is MDHEN, CDR2 SYDVKM.

V usage is TRBV5-1 and J usage is TRBJ1-3, with D maybe TRBD1 (5 bases). The germline V gene has CDR1 SGHRS and CDR2 YFSETQ. This CDR3 comprises 15 residues. V was cut by 4 bases and J by 0 bases, with 11 bases left in between. CDR3 loop: CASSVTGNSGNTIYF. The CDR3 nucleotides are TGCGCCAGCAGCGTTACAGGAAACTCTGGAAACACCATATATTTT.

The V call is TRBV7-2, the J call TRBJ2-2; no firm D call. V was pared by 3 bases and J by 6 bases, with 11 bases between. CDR1 is SGHTA and CDR2 is FQGNSA in the germline V gene. The CDR3 is 14 amino acids. The CDR3 is CASSLPLTAGELFF. DNA for the CDR3: TGTGCCAGCAGCTTGCCGCTTACGGCCGGGGAGCTGTTTTTT. The full variable domain, rest sourced from reference TRBV7-2 and TRBJ2-2, is GAGVSQSPSNKVTEKGKDVELRCDPISGHTALYWYRQSLGQGLEFLIYFQGNSAPDKSGLPSDRFSAERTGGSVSTLTIQRTQQEDSAVYLCASSLPLTAGELFFGEGSRLTVL.

This clone was detected once. The chain uses TRBV3-1 (or the pseudogene TRBV3-2) and TRBJ1-1; 7 bases fit TRBD1. Germline V lookup: CDR1 LGHDT, CDR2 YNNKEL (reference sequence). Unmatched junction bases numbered 3, after V lost 4 bases and J lost 1 base. This CDR3 region has 14 residues. The CDR3 sequence: CASSPRDRNTEAFF. In DNA, the CDR3 is TGTGCCAGCAGCCCCCGGGACAGGAACACTGAAGCTTTCTTT.

CDR3 sequence: CASSTGGYNEQFF. The CDR3 coding sequence is TGCGCCAGCAGTACAGGGGGGTACAATGAGCAGTTCTTC. This chain joins TRBV10-2 and TRBJ2-1; 8 bases are a match to TRBD1. The CDR3 has 13 amino acids. V gave up 5 bases and J gave up 4 bases; unmatched junction bases: 1. The germline V gene encodes CDR1 WSHSY and CDR2 SAAADI.

This rearrangement joins TRBV19 to TRBJ2-1; 8 nucleotides match TRBD2. CDR1 and CDR2 from the germline V gene are LNHDA and SQIVND (reference sequence). CDR3 size: 16 residues. The junction had 13 bases not matched to a gene; V was cut back by 5 bases and J by 7 bases. Here the CDR3 reads CASSGERGPSFNEQFF. CDR3 in DNA: TGTGCCAGTAGTGGCGAGCGGGGGCCGAGTTTTAATGAGCAGTTCTTC.

This rearrangement joins TRBV10-3 to TRBJ2-7; 9 bases match TRBD2. Germline-derived CDR1 and CDR2 are ENHRY and SYGVKD. This CDR3 is built from 18 residues. The ends lost 5 bases at V and 1 base at J; junction bases unmatched: 15. The CDR3 loop reads CAISQKAGGGGFSYEQYF. Written as DNA, the CDR3 is TGTGCCATCAGTCAAAAAGCGGGAGGAGGGGGCTTTTCCTACGAGCAGTACTTC.

This clone has only a few counts. V usage is TRBV9 and J usage is TRBJ1-6; D gene unclear. Germline-derived CDR1 and CDR2 are SGDLS and YYNGEE. The CDR3 totals 13 residues. With 3 bases removed from V and 9 bases from J, the gap between germline ends came to 10 bases. The CDR3 region is CASSARAGSPLHF. For the CDR3, the DNA is TGTGCCAGCAGCGCCCGGGCGGGTTCACCCCTCCACTTT.

V gene TRBV6-5 combines with J gene TRBJ2-1; D gene unclear. Between the trimmed V and J ends, which lost 5 bases and 0 bases, there was a span of 8 bases. Germline V gene data show CDR1 as MNHEY and CDR2 as SVGAGI. This CDR3 contains 14 residues. CDR3 region: CASSPFPSYNEQFF. CDR3 coding DNA: TGTGCCAGCAGTCCCTTCCCCTCCTACAATGAGCAGTTCTTC.

This clone was counted a single time. The chain joins TRBV7-3 to TRBJ2-2; TRBD2 agrees at 11 bases. The trim removed 5 bases at V and 4 bases at J, leaving 6 bases unmatched. Germline V gene sequence: CDR1 SGHTA, CDR2 FQGTGA. The CDR3 length is 16 residues. Written as DNA, the CDR3 is TGTGCCAGCAGCAACAACCTAGCGGGGGGCACCGGGGAGCTGTTTTTT. Protein sequence: CASSNNLAGGTGELFF.

V is TRBV7-2 and J is TRBJ1-2, with TRBD1 matching over 12 bases. CDR1 is SGHTA, CDR2 FQGNSA, per germline. Germline trimming cut 0 bases from V and 6 bases from J; bases unmatched to any gene: 5. This CDR3 is built from 16 residues. The CDR3 is CASSLALGTGGHGYTF. DNA of the CDR3: TGTGCCAGCAGCTTAGCGCTTGGGACAGGGGGCCATGGCTACACCTTC.

The gene calls are TRBV7-9 and TRBJ2-5, with D possibly being TRBD1 (6 bases). The germline CDR1 and CDR2 sequences are SEHNR and FQNEAQ (reference sequence). CDR3 size: 15 residues. V was cut by 5 bases and J by 2 bases, with 15 bases left in between. The CDR3: CASSPSDSLQETQYF. In DNA form, the CDR3 reads TGTGCCAGCAGCCCCTCGGACAGCCTACAAGAGACCCAGTACTTC.

V usage is TRBV28 and J usage is TRBJ1-1; a weak D match, TRBD1 (5 bases). The CDR3 loop spans 14 amino acids. CDR1 MDHEN and CDR2 SYDVKM come from the germline V gene. The V gene lost 3 bases and the J gene lost 4 bases, with 12 bases spanning the gap. As DNA, the CDR3 is TGTGCCAGCAGTTTCTCCAGGGTGCTCACTGAAGCTTTCTTT. The encoded protein is CASSFSRVLTEAFF.

The chain couples TRBV6-6 to TRBJ2-1; 9 bases are shared with TRBD1. V lost 2 bases and J lost 6; bases outside the gene matches: 2. The CDR3 is made up of 14 amino acids. CDR1 and CDR2 (germline): MNHNY, SVGAGI (reference sequence). The CDR3 coding sequence is TGTGCCAGCAGTTACAGGGACAGGGTCAATGAGCAGTTCTTC. It codes for CASSYRDRVNEQFF.

The chain links TRBV5-1 to TRBJ2-3; D is uncertain. CDR3 length: 14 amino acids. V shed 4 bases and J shed 1 base, with 10 bases lying between them. Germline V gene lookup returns CDR1 SGHRS and CDR2 YFSETQ. The CDR3 DNA sequence: TGCGCCAGCAGCAGATACCAGGGCACAGATACGCAGTATTTT. Translated: CASSRYQGTDTQYF.